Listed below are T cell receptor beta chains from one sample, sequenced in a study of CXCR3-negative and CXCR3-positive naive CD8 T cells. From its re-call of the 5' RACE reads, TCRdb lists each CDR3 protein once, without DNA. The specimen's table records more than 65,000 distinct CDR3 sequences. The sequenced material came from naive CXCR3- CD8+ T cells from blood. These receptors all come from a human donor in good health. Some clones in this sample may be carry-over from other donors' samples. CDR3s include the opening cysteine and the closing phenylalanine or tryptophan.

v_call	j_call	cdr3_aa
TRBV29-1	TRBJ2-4	CSVGGAGLAKNIQYF
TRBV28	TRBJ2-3	CASSFGGANTQYF
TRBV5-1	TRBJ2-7	CASSSSSGVYEQYF
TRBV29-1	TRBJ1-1	CSVAGSTEAFF
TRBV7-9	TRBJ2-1	CASRPSGYNEQFF
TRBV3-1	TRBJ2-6	CASSQGQVHSGANVLTF
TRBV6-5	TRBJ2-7	CASSLSVGGTYEQYF
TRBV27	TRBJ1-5	CASSGTGQGLGQPQHF
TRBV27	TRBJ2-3	CASKRQSTDTQYF
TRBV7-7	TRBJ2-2	CASSPLWETGELFF
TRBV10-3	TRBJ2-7	CAISESGAYEQYF
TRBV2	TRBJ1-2	CASSESSGAHGYTF
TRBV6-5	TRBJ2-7	CASTLTGQRGRHDYEQYF
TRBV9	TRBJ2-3	CASSAEASGGLRTDTQYF
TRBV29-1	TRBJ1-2	CSVRALVLNYGYTF
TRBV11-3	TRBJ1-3	CASSLDLVLNYSFTSGNTIYF
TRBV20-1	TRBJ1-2	CSARDLLPGQGYGYTF
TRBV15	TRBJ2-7	CATSSARGAYEQYF
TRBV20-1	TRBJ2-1	CSARDESSGNFRFF
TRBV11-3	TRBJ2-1	CASRLEQVPYNEQFF
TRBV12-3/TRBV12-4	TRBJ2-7	CASSRPTDTYEQYF
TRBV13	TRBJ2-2	CASSRTGGNTGELFF
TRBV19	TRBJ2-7	CASSIGTGPYEQYF
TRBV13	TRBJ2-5	CASSLPTGIRGTETQYF
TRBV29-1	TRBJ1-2	CSAGHPGDTGYGYTF
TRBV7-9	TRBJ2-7	CASSFSGWEQYF
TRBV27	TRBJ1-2	CASSHQGNYGYTF
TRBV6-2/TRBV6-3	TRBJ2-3	CASSYTVIQAYF
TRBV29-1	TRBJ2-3	CSVDTNPGSADTQYF
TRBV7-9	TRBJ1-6	CASSPQGGGFALDNSPLHF
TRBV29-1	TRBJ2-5	CSVELAGEQETQYF
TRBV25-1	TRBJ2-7	CASSEYIWTKGEQYF
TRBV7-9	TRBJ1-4	CASSLSPRASNEKLFF
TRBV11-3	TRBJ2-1	CASSLKHEWGNEQFF
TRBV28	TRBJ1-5	CASSLFSSSYSNQPQHF
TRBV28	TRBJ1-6	CASSLLEEPGNSPLHF
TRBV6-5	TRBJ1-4	CASSYRDREGKLFF
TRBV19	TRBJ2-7	CASSISPGSYEQYF
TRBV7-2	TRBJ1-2	CASSPLVGGNYGYTF
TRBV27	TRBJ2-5	CASSLYGGGEETQYF
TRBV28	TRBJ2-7	CASSPGTGGDEQYF
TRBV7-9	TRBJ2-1	CASSYPGQGVNEQFF
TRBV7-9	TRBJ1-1	CASSLGSPNTEAFF
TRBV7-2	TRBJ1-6	CASSPDIGNSPLHF
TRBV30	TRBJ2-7	CAWSVGTGDEQYF
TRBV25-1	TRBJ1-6	CASSEHRGRNSPLHF
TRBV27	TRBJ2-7	CASASIHEQYF
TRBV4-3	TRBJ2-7	CASSQLATGLAYEQYF
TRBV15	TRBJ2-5	CATSRDKGLAGLKETQYF
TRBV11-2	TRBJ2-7	CASSLDLLGVYEQYF